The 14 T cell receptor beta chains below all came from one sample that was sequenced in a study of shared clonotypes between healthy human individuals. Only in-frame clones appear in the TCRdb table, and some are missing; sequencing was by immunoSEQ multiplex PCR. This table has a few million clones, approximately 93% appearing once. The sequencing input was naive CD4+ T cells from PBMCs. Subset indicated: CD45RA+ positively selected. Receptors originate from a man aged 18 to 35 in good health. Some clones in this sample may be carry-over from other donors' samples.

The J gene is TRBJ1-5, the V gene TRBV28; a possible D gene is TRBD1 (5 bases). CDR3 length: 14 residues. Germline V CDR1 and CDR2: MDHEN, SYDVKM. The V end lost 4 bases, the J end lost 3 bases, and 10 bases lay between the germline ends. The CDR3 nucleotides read TGTGCCAGCAGTTCAGGGACCTACAATCAGCCCCAGCATTTT. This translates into CASSSGTYNQPQHF.

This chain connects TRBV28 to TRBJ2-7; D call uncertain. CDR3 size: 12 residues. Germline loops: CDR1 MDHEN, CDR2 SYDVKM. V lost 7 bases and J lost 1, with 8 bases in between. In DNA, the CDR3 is TGTGCCAGCAAACACAGTTCCTACGAGCAGTACTTC. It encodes CASKHSSYEQYF.

CDR3: CASSFVGTDSGNTIYF. The CDR3 DNA reads as TGTGCCAGCAGTTTCGTCGGGACAGACTCTGGAAACACCATATATTTT. The genes are TRBV2 and TRBJ1-3; TRBD1 aligns across 7 bases. The CDR3 extends over 16 amino acids. V trimming: 5 bases; J trimming: 0 bases; junction bases outside the gene matches: 7. CDR1 is SNHLY, CDR2 FYNNEI, per germline.

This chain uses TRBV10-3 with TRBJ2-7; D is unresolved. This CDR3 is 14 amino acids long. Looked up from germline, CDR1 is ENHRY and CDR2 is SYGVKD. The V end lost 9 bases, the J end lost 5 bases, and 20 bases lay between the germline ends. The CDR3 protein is CAITRSLNTHEQYF. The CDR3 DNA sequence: TGTGCCATTACACGCAGCCTAAATACCCACGAGCAGTACTTC.

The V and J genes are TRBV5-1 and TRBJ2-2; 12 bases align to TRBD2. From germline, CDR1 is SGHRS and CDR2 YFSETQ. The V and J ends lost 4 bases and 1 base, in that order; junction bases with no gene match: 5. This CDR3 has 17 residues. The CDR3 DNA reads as TGCGCCAGCAGCATGCGACTAGCGGGAGAGAACACCGGGGAGCTGTTTTTT. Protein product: CASSMRLAGENTGELFF.

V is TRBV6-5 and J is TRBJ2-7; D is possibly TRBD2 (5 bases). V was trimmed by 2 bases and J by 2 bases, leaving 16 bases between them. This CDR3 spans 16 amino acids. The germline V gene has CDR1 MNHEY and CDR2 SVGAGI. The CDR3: CASSYLPLADPYEQYF. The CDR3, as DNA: TGTGCCAGCAGTTACCTCCCCCTAGCAGACCCCTACGAGCAGTACTTC.

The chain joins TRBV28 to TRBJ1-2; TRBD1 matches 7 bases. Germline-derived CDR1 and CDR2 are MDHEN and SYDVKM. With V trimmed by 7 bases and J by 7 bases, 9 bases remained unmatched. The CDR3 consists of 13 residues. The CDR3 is CASTRTGLSGYTF. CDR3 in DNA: TGTGCCAGCACCCGGACAGGCCTCTCTGGCTACACCTTC.

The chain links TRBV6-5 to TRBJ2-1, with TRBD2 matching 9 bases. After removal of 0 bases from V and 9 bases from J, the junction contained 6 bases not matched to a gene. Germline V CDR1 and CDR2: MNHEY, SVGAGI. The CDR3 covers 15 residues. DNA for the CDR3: TGTGCCAGCAGTTACTCGAGTCTAGCGGGACTTGAGCAGTTCTTC. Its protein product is CASSYSSLAGLEQFF.

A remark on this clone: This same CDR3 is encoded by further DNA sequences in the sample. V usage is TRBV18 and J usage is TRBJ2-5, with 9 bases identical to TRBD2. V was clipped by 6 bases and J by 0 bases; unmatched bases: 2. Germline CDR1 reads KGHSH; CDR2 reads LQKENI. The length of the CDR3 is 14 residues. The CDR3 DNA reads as TGTGCCAGCTCTCCTAGCGGGGACCAAGAGACCCAGTACTTC. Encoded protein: CASSPSGDQETQYF.

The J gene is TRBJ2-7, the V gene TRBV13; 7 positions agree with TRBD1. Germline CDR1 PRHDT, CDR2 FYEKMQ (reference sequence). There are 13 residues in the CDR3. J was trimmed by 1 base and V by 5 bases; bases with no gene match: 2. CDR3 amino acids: CASSSRGSYEQYF. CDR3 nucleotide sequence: TGTGCCAGCAGCAGCAGGGGGTCCTACGAGCAGTACTTC.

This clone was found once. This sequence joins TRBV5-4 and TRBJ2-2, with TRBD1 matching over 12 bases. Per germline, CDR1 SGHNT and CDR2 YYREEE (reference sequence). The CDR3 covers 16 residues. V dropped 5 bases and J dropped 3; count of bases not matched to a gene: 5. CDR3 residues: CASRRDRGPDTGELFF. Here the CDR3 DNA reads TGTGCCAGCAGAAGGGACAGGGGGCCGGACACCGGGGAGCTGTTTTTT.

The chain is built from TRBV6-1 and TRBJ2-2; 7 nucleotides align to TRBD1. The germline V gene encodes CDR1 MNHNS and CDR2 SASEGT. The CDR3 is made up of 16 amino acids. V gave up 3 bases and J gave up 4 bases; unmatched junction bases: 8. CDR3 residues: CASSDHRGIGTGELFF. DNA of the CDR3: TGTGCCAGCAGTGACCACAGGGGAATAGGCACCGGGGAGCTGTTTTTT.

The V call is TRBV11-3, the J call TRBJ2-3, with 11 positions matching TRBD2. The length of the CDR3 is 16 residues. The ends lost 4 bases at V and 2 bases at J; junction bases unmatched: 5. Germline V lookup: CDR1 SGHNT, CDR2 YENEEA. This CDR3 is CASSSGTSGNTDTQYF. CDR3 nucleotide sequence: TGTGCCAGCAGCTCTGGGACTAGCGGAAACACAGATACGCAGTATTTT.

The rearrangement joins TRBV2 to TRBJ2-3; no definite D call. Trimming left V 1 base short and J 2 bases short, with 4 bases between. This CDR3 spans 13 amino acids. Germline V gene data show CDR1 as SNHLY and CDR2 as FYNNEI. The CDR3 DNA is TGTGCCAGCAGTGAAGAGGCCACAGATACGCAGTATTTT. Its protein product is CASSEEATDTQYF.